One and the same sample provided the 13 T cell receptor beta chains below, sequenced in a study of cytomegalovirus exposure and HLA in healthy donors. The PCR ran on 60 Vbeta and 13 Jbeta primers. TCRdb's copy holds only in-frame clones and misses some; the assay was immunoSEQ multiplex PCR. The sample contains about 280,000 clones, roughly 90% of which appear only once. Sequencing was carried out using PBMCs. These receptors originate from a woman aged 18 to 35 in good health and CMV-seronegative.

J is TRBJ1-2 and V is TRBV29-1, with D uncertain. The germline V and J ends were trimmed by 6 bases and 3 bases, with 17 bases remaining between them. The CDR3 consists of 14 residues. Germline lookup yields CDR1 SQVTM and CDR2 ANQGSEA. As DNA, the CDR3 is TGCAGCGTCGTTAGCGGTGAGGTGGACTATGGCTACACCTTC. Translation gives CSVVSGEVDYGYTF.

This CDR3 reads CASSVSLQRSYNEQFF. CDR3 nucleotides: TGTGCCAGCAGTGTATCCCTCCAACGTAGCTACAATGAGCAGTTCTTC. This rearrangement joins TRBV6-1 to TRBJ2-1, with D unresolved. The CDR3 loop spans 16 amino acids. Germline CDR1 MNHNS, CDR2 SASEGT. Trimming took off 4 bases at V and 3 bases at J, with 16 bases between the two ends.

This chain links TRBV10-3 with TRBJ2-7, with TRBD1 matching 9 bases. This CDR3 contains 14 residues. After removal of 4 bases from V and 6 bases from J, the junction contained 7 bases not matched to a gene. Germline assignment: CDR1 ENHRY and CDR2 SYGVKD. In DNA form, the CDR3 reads TGTGCCATCAGTGTGAAAGACAGGGGGGGCGAGCAGTACTTC. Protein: CAISVKDRGGEQYF.

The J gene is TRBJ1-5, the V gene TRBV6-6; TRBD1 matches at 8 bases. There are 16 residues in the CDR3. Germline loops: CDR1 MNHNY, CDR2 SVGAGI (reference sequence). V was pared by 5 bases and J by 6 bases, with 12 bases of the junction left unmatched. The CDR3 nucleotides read TGTGCCAGCAGTAGCAATCCCACAGGGGGGGGTCAGCCCCAGCATTTT. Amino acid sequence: CASSSNPTGGGQPQHF.

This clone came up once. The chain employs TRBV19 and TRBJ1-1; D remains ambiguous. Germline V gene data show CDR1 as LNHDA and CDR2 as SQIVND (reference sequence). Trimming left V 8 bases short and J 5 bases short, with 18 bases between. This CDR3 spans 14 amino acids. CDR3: CASLRGIKETEAFF. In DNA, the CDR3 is TGTGCCAGTCTACGGGGTATTAAGGAAACTGAAGCTTTCTTT. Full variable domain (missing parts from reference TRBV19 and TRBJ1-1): DGGITQSPKYLFRKEGQNVTLSCEQNLNHDAMYWYRQDPGQGLRLIYYSQIVNDFQKGDIAEGYSVSREKKESFPLTVTSAQKNPTAFYLCASLRGIKETEAFFGQGTRLTVV.

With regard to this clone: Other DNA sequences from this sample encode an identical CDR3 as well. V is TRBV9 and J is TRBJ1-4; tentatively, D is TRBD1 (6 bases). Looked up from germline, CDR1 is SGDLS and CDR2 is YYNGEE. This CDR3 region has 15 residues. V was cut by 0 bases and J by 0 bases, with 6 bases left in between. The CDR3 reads CASSVGTATNEKLFF. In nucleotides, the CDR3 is TGTGCCAGCAGCGTAGGGACAGCAACTAATGAAAAACTGTTTTTT.

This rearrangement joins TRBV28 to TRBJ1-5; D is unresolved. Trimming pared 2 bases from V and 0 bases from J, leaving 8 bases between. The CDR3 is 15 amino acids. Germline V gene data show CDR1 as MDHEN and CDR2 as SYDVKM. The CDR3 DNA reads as TGTGCCAGCAGTTTAGGAGGTTATAGCAATCAGCCCCAGCATTTT. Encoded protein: CASSLGGYSNQPQHF.

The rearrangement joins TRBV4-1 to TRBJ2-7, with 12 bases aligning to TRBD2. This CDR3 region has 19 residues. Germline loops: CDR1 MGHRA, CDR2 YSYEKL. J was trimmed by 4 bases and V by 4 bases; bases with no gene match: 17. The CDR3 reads CASSPHGASGGAGFYEQYF. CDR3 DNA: TGCGCCAGCAGCCCTCATGGTGCTAGCGGGGGGGCCGGATTTTACGAGCAGTACTTC.

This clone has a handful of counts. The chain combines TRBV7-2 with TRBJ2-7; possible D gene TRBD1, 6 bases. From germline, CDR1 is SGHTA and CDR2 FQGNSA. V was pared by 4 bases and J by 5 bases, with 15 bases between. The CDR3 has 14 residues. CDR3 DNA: TGTGCCAGCAGCTATAACAGGGTCCGGGACGAGCAGTACTTC. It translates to CASSYNRVRDEQYF.

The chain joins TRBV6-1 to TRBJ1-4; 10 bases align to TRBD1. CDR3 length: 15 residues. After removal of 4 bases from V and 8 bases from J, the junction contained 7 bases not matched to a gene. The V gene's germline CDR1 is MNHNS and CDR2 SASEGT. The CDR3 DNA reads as TGTGCCAGCAGTGCAAGGGACAGGGGAGGAGAAAAACTGTTTTTT. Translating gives CASSARDRGGEKLFF.

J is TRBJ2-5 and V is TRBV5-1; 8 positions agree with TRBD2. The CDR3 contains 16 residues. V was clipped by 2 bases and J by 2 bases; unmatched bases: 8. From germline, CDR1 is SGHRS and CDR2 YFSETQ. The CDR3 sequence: CASSLEPRGGQETQYF. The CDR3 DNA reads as TGCGCCAGCAGCTTAGAACCTCGGGGGGGTCAAGAGACCCAGTACTTC.

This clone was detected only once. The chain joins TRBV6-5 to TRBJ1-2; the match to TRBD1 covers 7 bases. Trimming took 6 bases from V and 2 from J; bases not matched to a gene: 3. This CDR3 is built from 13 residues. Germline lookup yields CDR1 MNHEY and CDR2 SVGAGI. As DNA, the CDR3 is TGTGCCAGCAGGACAGGGTTGAACTATGGCTACACCTTC. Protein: CASRTGLNYGYTF.

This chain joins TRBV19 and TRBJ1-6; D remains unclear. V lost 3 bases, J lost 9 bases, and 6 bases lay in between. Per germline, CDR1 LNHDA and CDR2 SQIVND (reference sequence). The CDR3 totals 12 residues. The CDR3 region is CASSMAGSPLHF. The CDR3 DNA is TGTGCCAGTAGTATGGCGGGTTCACCCCTCCACTTT.